Below are 24 T cell receptor beta chains sequenced from a single sample in a study of cytomegalovirus exposure and HLA in healthy donors. Vbeta (60) and Jbeta (13) primers were used in the PCR. The repertoire was sequenced with immunoSEQ multiplex PCR; TCRdb's copy has only in-frame clones and lacks some. The sample has 110,000 to 150,000 clones; around 70% are singletons. The sequencing input was PBMCs. These receptors all come from a woman aged 30 to 39 in good health and CMV-seronegative.

The chain joins TRBV18 to TRBJ2-3; tentatively, D is TRBD1 (6 bases). Trimming took 4 bases from V and 3 from J, leaving 11 bases between them. The CDR3 spans 14 residues. Germline V gene data show CDR1 as KGHSH and CDR2 as LQKENI. CDR3: CASSQSQGTDTQYF. The CDR3 DNA follows: TGTGCCAGCTCACAGTCACAGGGTACAGATACGCAGTATTTT.

This clone was seen a handful of times. The chain couples TRBV7-9 to TRBJ2-5; no clear D. Germline loops: CDR1 SEHNR, CDR2 FQNEAQ (reference sequence). The CDR3 length is 13 residues. V was clipped by 1 base and J by 2 bases, with 5 bases between them. The chain's CDR3 is CASSLGQQETQYF. CDR3 coding DNA: TGTGCCAGCAGCTTAGGGCAACAAGAGACCCAGTACTTC.

This sequence joins TRBV6-5 and TRBJ1-5; D unresolved. The CDR3 covers 13 residues. Germline V gene lookup returns CDR1 MNHEY and CDR2 SVGAGI. Trimming took off 1 base at V and 8 bases at J, with 9 bases between the two ends. The CDR3 protein is CASSYLAGEPQHF. CDR3 coding DNA: TGTGCCAGCAGTTACTTGGCCGGGGAGCCCCAGCATTTT.

This clone was detected only a few times. This chain joins TRBV5-1 and TRBJ2-2; 10 nucleotides agree with TRBD2. The J segment lost 1 base and the V segment lost 4 bases, leaving 4 bases of the junction unmatched. Germline CDR1 reads SGHRS; CDR2 reads YFSETQ. CDR3 length equals 16 residues. The CDR3 DNA is TGCGCCAGCAGCGCGGGACTAGCGCTGAACACCGGGGAGCTGTTTTTT. Protein sequence: CASSAGLALNTGELFF.

The J gene is TRBJ2-7, the V gene TRBV7-9; TRBD1 agrees at 9 bases. This CDR3 has 14 amino acids. The junction had 7 bases not matched to a gene; V was cut back by 6 bases and J by 4 bases. Germline V gene data show CDR1 as SEHNR and CDR2 as FQNEAQ (reference sequence). CDR3 sequence (DNA): TGTGCCAGCAGTCCTACAGGGGGCGCGTACGAGCAGTACTTC. As protein: CASSPTGGAYEQYF. Variable domain in full (rest from reference TRBV7-9 and TRBJ2-7): DTGVSQNPRHKITKRGQNVTFRCDPISEHNRLYWYRQTLGQGPEFLTYFQNEAQLEKSRLLSDRFSAERPKGSFSTLEIQRTEQGDSAMYLCASSPTGGAYEQYFGPGTRLTVT.

V and J are TRBV4-1 and TRBJ2-6; TRBD1 might be the D (5 bases). V lost 0 bases and J 4 bases, leaving 16 bases between the germline ends. CDR1 and CDR2 (germline): MGHRA, YSYEKL. The CDR3 totals 18 residues. CDR3 protein: CASSQEPPGSAGANVLTF. CDR3 in DNA: TGCGCCAGCAGCCAAGAACCCCCAGGGTCCGCCGGGGCCAACGTCCTGACTTTC.

The chain couples TRBV5-1 to TRBJ2-5; tentatively, D is TRBD1 (5 bases). Germline CDR1 SGHRS, CDR2 YFSETQ. The CDR3 has 14 residues. V lost 4 bases to trimming and J lost 1 base, with 11 bases between them. CDR3 loop: CASSQRTLQETQYF. CDR3 nucleotides: TGCGCCAGCAGCCAGAGGACACTCCAAGAGACCCAGTACTTC.

This clone has just a few counts. The chain recombines TRBV21-1 with TRBJ1-2. TRBV21-1 counts as a pseudogene. CDR3 length: 14 residues. CDR3 DNA: TGTGCCAGCAACGCCGGCACCGTCGGGTTGGGCTACACCTTC. Translating gives CASNAGTVGLGYTF.

The V call is TRBV28, the J call TRBJ2-1; D is possibly TRBD2 (5 bases). The CDR3 is 15 amino acids. Trimming left V 7 bases short and J 3 bases short, with 16 bases between. The germline V gene encodes CDR1 MDHEN and CDR2 SYDVKM. CDR3 nucleotides: TGTGCCAGCACCCCCCCGACGGGGAGCTACAATGAGCAGTTCTTC. Residues: CASTPPTGSYNEQFF. Full variable domain (remainder filled in from reference TRBV28 and TRBJ2-1): DVKVTQSSRYLVKRTGEKVFLECVQDMDHENMFWYRQDPGLGLRLIYFSYDVKMKEKGDIPEGYSVSREKKERFSLILESASTNQTSMYLCASTPPTGSYNEQFFGPGTRLTVL.

The chain carries TRBV2 and TRBJ2-7; D might be TRBD1 (5 bases). This CDR3 comprises 14 residues. Between the trimmed V and J ends, which lost 2 bases and 0 bases, there was a span of 8 bases. Germline V CDR1 and CDR2: SNHLY, FYNNEI. CDR3 region: CASSERGSSYEQYV. The DNA of the CDR3 is TGTGCCAGCAGTGAAAGGGGTAGCTCCTACGAGCAGTACGTC.

The chain uses TRBV5-6 and TRBJ2-7; 7 bases match TRBD1. This CDR3 comprises 14 residues. Germline V gene lookup returns CDR1 SGHDT and CDR2 YYEEEE. V lost 4 bases and J lost 2; bases outside the gene matches: 6. Here the CDR3 DNA reads TGTGCCAGCAGCCGAGGACAGGTAACCTACGAGCAGTACTTC. Translating gives CASSRGQVTYEQYF. Complete variable domain (other parts from reference TRBV5-6 and TRBJ2-7): DAGVTQSPTHLIKTRGQQVTLRCSPKSGHDTVSWYQQALGQGPQFIFQYYEEEERQRGNFPDRFSGHQFPNYSSELNVNALLLGDSALYLCASSRGQVTYEQYFGPGTRLTVT.

The J gene is TRBJ1-2, the V gene TRBV6-5; D remains ambiguous. The V gene lost 2 bases and the J gene lost 4 bases, with 14 bases spanning the gap. Germline assignment: CDR1 MNHEY and CDR2 SVGAGI. This CDR3 spans 15 amino acids. CDR3 sequence reads: CASSYMRQTSYGYTF. In DNA form, the CDR3 reads TGTGCCAGCAGTTACATGAGGCAGACTTCCTATGGCTACACCTTC.

This clone has just one count. J is TRBJ1-2 and V is TRBV5-6; D perhaps matches TRBD1 (5 bases). Germline V gene sequence: CDR1 SGHDT, CDR2 YYEEEE. The CDR3 sequence is 13 residues long. Trimming removed 3 bases at V and 6 bases at J, with 12 bases between. CDR3 nucleotides: TGTGCCAGCAGCTCGGGGGGACCCCATGGCTACACCTTC. Residues: CASSSGGPHGYTF.

The chain joins TRBV11-3 to TRBJ2-2; D gene uncertain. V lost 4 bases and J 2 bases, leaving 14 bases between the germline ends. Germline V gene sequence: CDR1 SGHNT, CDR2 YENEEA. The CDR3 runs 16 residues. In DNA form, the CDR3 reads TGTGCCAGCAGCTCCACTTTTTCGCACAACACCGGGGAGCTGTTTTTT. Its translation: CASSSTFSHNTGELFF.

The chain has TRBV13 and TRBJ2-1, with 9 nucleotides matching TRBD1. CDR1 PRHDT and CDR2 FYEKMQ come from the germline V gene (reference sequence). The CDR3 spans 15 residues. The junction had 13 bases not matched to a gene; V was cut back by 4 bases and J by 12 bases. The CDR3 protein is CASSSKVRDREVQFF. For the CDR3, the DNA is TGTGCCAGCAGCTCAAAAGTCAGGGACAGGGAGGTGCAGTTCTTC.

This chain uses TRBV7-9 with TRBJ2-1; 7 bases agree with TRBD1. Germline assignment: CDR1 SEHNR and CDR2 FQNEAQ (reference sequence). Trimming removed 5 bases from V and 1 base from J; junction bases left unmatched: 14. This CDR3 has 18 residues. CDR3 in DNA: TGTGCCAGCAGCGGCTCCTCAGAGGGCAGGGGGTCCTACAATGAGCAGTTCTTC. It is translated as CASSGSSEGRGSYNEQFF.

The chain is built from TRBV6-1 and TRBJ1-1, with D tentatively TRBD1 (5 bases). CDR1 is MNHNS and CDR2 is SASEGT in the germline V gene. Trimming stripped 3 bases from V and 7 bases from J, with 12 bases between. The CDR3 extends over 13 amino acids. In DNA, the CDR3 is TGTGCCAGCAGTGAGCAGGGAAGGCGTGAAGCTTTCTTT. Amino acid sequence: CASSEQGRREAFF.

V and J are TRBV6-5 and TRBJ1-6, with a possible D match to TRBD1 (6 bases). The germline gives CDR1 MNHEY, CDR2 SVGAGI. This CDR3 is built from 14 residues. V shed 6 bases and J shed 7 bases, with 13 bases lying between them. As DNA, the CDR3 is TGTGCCAGCAGGATCGGACAGAGGAATTCACCCCTCCACTTT. Amino acid sequence: CASRIGQRNSPLHF.

The V and J genes are TRBV6-1 and TRBJ1-2, with D perhaps TRBD1 (5 bases). V was shortened by 1 base and J by 5 bases, with 8 bases between the two germline ends. This CDR3 spans 13 amino acids. Germline CDR1 reads MNHNS; CDR2 reads SASEGT. The CDR3: CASSEGGTYGYTF. CDR3 DNA: TGTGCCAGCAGTGAAGGGGGGACTTATGGCTACACCTTC.

J is TRBJ2-5 and V is TRBV28; 9 bases match TRBD1. The J call may be in error: the DNA end matches TRBJ2-7 better. The CDR3 covers 14 residues. Germline V gene lookup returns CDR1 MDHEN and CDR2 SYDVKM. The CDR3: CASSLVGDRVEQYF. DNA for the CDR3: TGTGCCAGCAGTTTAGTAGGGGACAGGGTCGAGCAGTACTTC.

The rearrangement joins TRBV29-1 to TRBJ2-3, with 13 bases that match TRBD2. Germline CDR1 reads SQVTM; CDR2 reads ANQGSEA. The CDR3 spans 15 residues. J lost 1 base, V lost 6 bases, and 4 bases had no gene match. The chain's CDR3 is CSVDGLAGGTDTQYF. The CDR3 DNA is TGCAGCGTCGACGGACTAGCGGGAGGCACAGATACGCAGTATTTT.

The chain is built from TRBV28 and TRBJ1-2, with D possibly TRBD1 on 6 matching bases. The CDR3 consists of 16 residues. Germline assignment: CDR1 MDHEN and CDR2 SYDVKM. Trimming shortened V by 4 bases and J by 1 base, and 16 bases separated the two germline ends. In DNA, the CDR3 is TGTGCCAGCAGTTCGCTAACAGGGACATTTAACTATGGCTACACCTTC. This gives the protein CASSSLTGTFNYGYTF.

The V call is TRBV27, the J call TRBJ1-5, with D perhaps TRBD1 (6 bases). This CDR3 has 15 residues. CDR1 and CDR2 from the germline V gene are MNHEY and SMNVEV (reference sequence). V was clipped by 4 bases and J by 5 bases, with 15 bases between them. The CDR3 sequence: CASSSSGGRDQPQHF. The DNA of the CDR3 is TGTGCCAGCAGTTCGTCGGGGGGCCGGGATCAGCCCCAGCATTTT.

The chain joins TRBV7-9 to TRBJ2-2, with D hard to call. From germline, CDR1 is SEHNR and CDR2 FQNEAQ (reference sequence). The CDR3 runs 15 residues. Trimming removed 5 bases at V and 5 bases at J, with 15 bases between. This chain's CDR3 is CASSPRIPETGELFF. For the CDR3, the DNA is TGTGCCAGCAGCCCGCGGATTCCGGAAACCGGGGAGCTGTTTTTT.